This TCR beta chain was sequenced during a study of cytomegalovirus exposure and HLA in healthy donors listed by TCRdb under 2017. Context from the whole study: An earlier analysis of approximately 640 of the donors reported 276 Gb of sequence data and roughly 110 million unique TCR beta sequences from approximately 180 million T cells. Of the approximately 400 genotyped donors, 75% to 85% were placed in the genetic ancestry cluster associated with self-reported Caucasian donors. Among around 400 genotyped donors of the cohort, an average of roughly 230,000 unique TCR beta nucleotide sequences was sequenced per donor, of which about 19% were non-productive. Alongside the repertoire data, information on donor age, sex, ethnicity and CMV serostatus was compiled. A separate validation cohort of roughly 130 different subjects was used in addition to the 666-subject first cohort. The number of donors typed differed by locus, with roughly 629-640 for A, B, C, DRB1 and DQB1, roughly 520 for DQA1, about 610 for DPA1, and over 400 for DPB1. To decide whether each TCR beta V gene segment behaved as functional or pseudogenic, an earlier analysis of approximately 590 of the donors relied on high-throughput TCR beta sequencing. An early release covering roughly 600 HLA-typed donors comprised 250 to 350 gigabases of sequencing data and around 86 million unique TCR sequences. The study combined high-throughput TCR immunosequencing, statistical association of individual TCRs with disease status, and machine learning to predict cytomegalovirus infection status. A later genetic analysis used genome-wide SNP genotypes for about 55% of the 666 donors, treating that subset as a discovery cohort. Four or five DR-DQ haplotypes were treated as single units for association and clustering because of strong linkage in the cohort. HLA typing covered class I and class II loci at four-digit resolution. Every repertoire in the discovery cohort had been generated on one and the same sequencing platform. Rather than using new phenotypic data, the later analysis identified candidate immune exposures from TCR beta sequences and from how often those sequences occurred across donors. Using immunosequencing, the study profiled T cell repertoires from fewer than 700 subjects and related those repertoires to cytomegalovirus serostatus. To study patterns of TCR occurrence, a later analysis re-analyzed previously published TCR beta repertoires from around 660 donors and added high-resolution HLA genotyping. The study aimed to test whether cataloging public T cell receptors could reveal signatures of past pathogen exposure.

The cohort comprised 666 healthy bone marrow donors. Cohort members were all nominally healthy when sampled, although unrecorded immune exposures were likely present. The donor was CMV seropositive and was included in the group of 290 or so seropositive cohort members. A peripheral blood sample was collected from each donor, and TCR beta sequencing was performed on peripheral blood mononuclear cells. Genomic DNA extraction from the blood cell samples was performed with the Qiagen DNeasy Blood Extraction Kit. Libraries were made using the immunoSEQ multiplex PCR assay. A mixture of 60 forward primers for TCR Vbeta segments and 13 reverse primers for TCR Jbeta segments was used in the multiplex PCR. A multiplex PCR assay on genomic DNA amplified the CDR3 region of rearranged TCR beta genes. The amplified TCR beta libraries were sequenced on the Illumina HiSeq System as 87-base-pair reads. The published analysis was carried out like this. Across the 600 to 700 repertoires, a later analysis counted 75 million to 90 million unique TCR beta chains, some 11 million of which were shared by at least two donors. A nearest-neighbor algorithm error-corrected the raw reads and collapsed the reads into unique sequences, merging closely related sequences to remove PCR and sequencing errors. Alignment of CDR3 sequences to IMGT reference sequences was used to assign V, D and J gene segments. Each retained sequence needed at least a six-nucleotide match to both a V gene segment and a J gene segment. A rearrangement was called productive if the CDR3 had no stop codons and remained in frame with V and J, and every other rearrangement was called non-productive. CDR3 was defined by IMGT convention, running from the second conserved V-encoded cysteine to the conserved J-encoded phenylalanine. Sequences without an unambiguous match to a single V gene segment were excluded from the earlier analysis of about 640 of the donors. In an earlier analysis of several hundred of the donors, a V segment was called functional when productive rearrangements were above 56.7%, and segregating when the standard deviation between donors exceeded 5%. A statistical classification framework was developed to diagnose cytomegalovirus status using the catalog of TCR beta chain sequences. In a later analysis, V and J genes were assigned by comparing TCR nucleotide sequences against IMGT/GENE-DB human TR gene sequences. A later analysis assigned CDR3 sequences and most-parsimonious VDJ recombination scenarios with the TCRdist pipeline. In a later analysis, each TCR beta chain was defined by its CDR3 amino acid sequence together with its V-gene family, and reads without a unique V-gene family were excluded. To address suspected cross-contamination and a sequencing artifact, a later analysis removed approximately 600 highly shared, low-generation-probability nucleotide sequences. A later analysis calculated a clonal expansion index for each public chain from normalized within-repertoire ranks of inferred template counts. A later analysis computed generation probabilities with a VDJ recombination model fitted to out-of-frame rearrangements, and checked the results against IGoR. In a later analysis, TCR-TCR, TCR-HLA and TCR-CMV co-occurrence was scored with hypergeometric tests, and a repertoire-size bias correction was applied to TCR pairs. To estimate false discovery rates, a later analysis permuted the HLA or CMV assignments 20 times. In a later analysis, co-occurring TCRs were grouped using DBSCAN, and TCRdist sequence similarity was added for clustering within HLA-allele-positive subsets. For co-occurrence clustering, repertoires with fewer than 30,000 or more than 120,000 public chains were excluded, along with a handful of repertoires with anomalous nucleotide sharing. TCRdb took over this immuneACCESS table, retaining in-frame rearrangements with V and J assigned. Such tables are incomplete; in checked studies, under half of the missing clones stem from an unresolved V gene, and the remainder is unexplained. The DNA gave D and trimming, while V, J and clone size come from that table. The sample has 150,000 to 200,000 clones on record, about 75% of them singletons. The ten largest make up roughly 7.1% of the sample.

General findings and caveats noted by the study authors: V-gene and J-gene trimming of TCR beta chains was associated with a missense DCLRE1C variant in a later genetic analysis, and the association was replicated in an independent cohort. In vitro tests confirmed that a few of the cytomegalovirus-associated TCR beta chains recognize cytomegalovirus antigens. Some IMGT-functional V segments, including TRBV6-2 and TRBV6-3, could not be told apart with the 87-base-pair reads, so those segments were excluded. Over 15 rarely observed V segments, including chromosome 9 orphons, were excluded from the earlier analysis of approximately 500 of the donors because counts were too low. According to a later analysis, parvovirus B19, influenza, CMV and Epstein-Barr virus appeared linked to several top co-occurrence clusters. In a later analysis, HLA-associated TCR beta chains showed more clonal expansion and lower generation probabilities than non-associated chains that were equally common. A group of highly shared sequence variants was considered likely to be a technical artifact of the sequencing pipeline. In an earlier analysis of 587 of the donors, most TCR beta V segments were observed in productive rearrangements about 87% or about 30% of the time, broadly matching IMGT annotations. A further reported finding was that TCR beta sequences accurately predicted the HLA-A and HLA-B alleles for most subjects in the first cohort. In a later genetic analysis, fewer N-insertions in productive TCRs were reported among donors in an Asian-associated ancestry cluster than the roughly 640-donor mean. Linkage disequilibrium might explain the correlated functional status among segregating V segments, but an unknown experimental factor could not be ruled out. Because HLA typing was unavailable for some donors at each locus, only the typed subset was used in association tests. In a later analysis, most CMV-associated TCR beta chains were found to appear HLA-restricted, with HLA associations seemingly driven largely by CMV exposure. Assigning TCR associations to individual alleles was difficult when HLA alleles, especially DR and DQ, strongly co-occurred. A later analysis associated 15,000 to 20,000 TCR beta sequences with specific HLA alleles at a false discovery rate of 0.05. The classifier was reported to diagnose cytomegalovirus status with high specificity and sensitivity in both the original cohort and the validation cohort. Across donors, most TCR sequences were observed very rarely, whereas some public TCRs were present in many individuals. The study gave a list of roughly 150 TCR beta chains associated with cytomegalovirus. In a later analysis, TCR association rates were found to vary across HLA loci, with the most associated TCRs seen for DRB1 alleles and the fewest for HLA-C alleles. For the cohort, immune exposure information was limited to CMV serostatus. It was suggested by the authors that the approach could potentially be generalized to other disease states and immunological phenotypes. Sequencing depth was assumed to be roughly uniform across donors in the presence/absence analyses, though that assumption may not hold. In this cohort, only TCR beta chains were sequenced, and detectable features were limited by the absence of alpha or paired-chain data.

As encoded in the germline V gene, CDR1 is SNHLY while CDR2 is FYNNEI. Clipping removes 7 bases from V and 2 bases from J, with 10 as the unmatched junction base count. The CDR3 measures 15 amino acids from cysteine to phenylalanine. The kept DNA is CDR3 alone, 45 bases in frame from the first base. Worth noting for this clone: Its antigen remains unidentified. No much larger clonotype is one base removed from it; base qualities were not supplied.

In this chain, TRBV2 is recombined with TRBJ2-5; a stretch of 7 junction bases matches TRBD2. The sample was PBMCs. This clonotype was sampled from a woman aged 40 to 50 in good health and CMV-seropositive. At the DNA level, the sequence is TGTGCCAGCATGGCTTGGGGACTAATTCAAGAGACCCAGTACTTC. Translation gives CASMAWGLIQETQYF.